The 24 T cell receptor beta chains presented below share a single source sample, sequenced in a study of cytomegalovirus exposure and HLA in healthy donors. PCR was performed using 60 Vbeta and 13 Jbeta primers. The method was immunoSEQ multiplex PCR; TCRdb's version includes in-frame clones alone and lacks a portion of them. Among around 110,000 clones listed, around 81% were seen once. Specimen: PBMCs. Receptor source: a woman aged 30 to 39 in good health and CMV-seronegative.

The genes are TRBV27 and TRBJ2-2, with a weak D call TRBD2 (6 bases). The ends were cut back, 5 bases at V and 8 bases at J, with 15 bases in the middle. CDR1 and CDR2 from the germline V gene are MNHEY and SMNVEV (reference sequence). This CDR3 is built from 14 residues. The DNA for the CDR3 is TGTGCCAGCAGTCCCTGGACCGGAGGGGGGGAGCTGTTTTTT. Its translation: CASSPWTGGGELFF.

The rearrangement joins TRBV27 to TRBJ2-2; TRBD1 might be the D (6 bases). V gave up 2 bases and J gave up 2 bases, with 12 bases separating them. Germline CDR1 and CDR2: MNHEY and SMNVEV (reference sequence). CDR3 length: 16 residues. The CDR3 DNA follows: TGTGCCAGCAGTTTAAGGGGGACGGGAAACACCGGGGAGCTGTTTTTT. Translated, it gives CASSLRGTGNTGELFF.

The genes are TRBV29-1 and TRBJ1-1; unclear D gene. Germline CDR1 reads SQVTM; CDR2 reads ANQGSEA. The CDR3 consists of 12 residues. For the CDR3, the DNA is TGCAGTGGGGAGGGAAGACTCACTGAAGCTTTCTTT. This gives the protein CSGEGRLTEAFF. Variable domain in full (rest from reference TRBV29-1 and TRBJ1-1): SAVISQKPSRDICQRGTSLTIQCQVDSQVTMMFWYRQQPGQSLTLIATANQGSEATYESGFVIDKFPISRPNLTFSTLTVSNMSPEDSSIYLCSGEGRLTEAFFGQGTRLTVV.

The chain joins TRBV6-5 to TRBJ2-7; D might be TRBD2 (6 bases). The germline V and J ends were trimmed by 4 bases and 11 bases, with 21 bases remaining between them. The CDR3 spans 14 residues. Germline CDR1 reads MNHEY; CDR2 reads SVGAGI. CDR3 residues: CASSSGRGSTSEYF. CDR3 in DNA: TGTGCCAGCAGTTCCGGGCGGGGATCTACGAGCGAGTACTTC.

This clone has only one observation. The genes are TRBV6-1 and TRBJ2-5, with D possibly TRBD2 on 7 matching bases. The CDR3 totals 13 residues. V was cut by 8 bases and J by 13 bases, with 23 bases left in between. In germline, CDR1 is MNHNS, CDR2 SASEGT. As DNA, the CDR3 is TGTGCCAGCGTTCAGACTAGGGGGGGCGGTAGGTACTTC. It is translated as CASVQTRGGGRYF.

This clone was counted between two and nine times. The genes are TRBV6-1 and TRBJ2-1; TRBD2 aligns across 7 bases. J was trimmed by 9 bases and V by 6 bases; bases with no gene match: 14. This CDR3 is 15 amino acids long. Germline-derived CDR1 and CDR2 are MNHNS and SASEGT. The CDR3 DNA follows: TGTGCCAGCAGAAATCGGGACTACGGAAGTACTGAGCAGTTCTTC. Its translation is CASRNRDYGSTEQFF.

This clone has only a few counts. The rearrangement links TRBV15 to TRBJ2-7; tentatively, D is TRBD1 (5 bases). The CDR3 is 15 amino acids. Germline lookup yields CDR1 LNHNV and CDR2 YYDKDF (reference sequence). Trimming stripped 1 base from V and 3 bases from J, with 13 bases between. CDR3 DNA: TGTGCCACCAGCAGAGCACGGCAGGGTTTCTACGAGCAGTACTTC. Translating it yields CATSRARQGFYEQYF.

V usage is TRBV6-5 and J usage is TRBJ1-5, with D maybe TRBD1 (5 bases). Germline V gene sequence: CDR1 MNHEY, CDR2 SVGAGI. V lost 5 bases, J lost 5 bases, and 10 bases lay in between. The length of the CDR3 is 13 residues. The CDR3 region is CASSSRGYQPQHF. Here the CDR3 DNA reads TGTGCCAGCAGTAGTAGGGGTTATCAGCCCCAGCATTTT.

A note on this clone: The same CDR3 is also encoded by other DNA sequences in this sample. V is TRBV6-6 and J is TRBJ2-1; 9 bases fit TRBD2. The germline V gene encodes CDR1 MNHNY and CDR2 SVGAGI (reference sequence). Trimming cost V 0 bases and J 7 bases; bases outside gene matches: 4. The CDR3 has 15 residues. The CDR3 loop is CASSYSAGGLNEQFF. The CDR3 DNA sequence: TGTGCCAGCAGTTACTCGGCGGGAGGGTTGAATGAGCAGTTCTTC.

V gene TRBV5-6 combines with J gene TRBJ2-5; D is perhaps TRBD2 (6 bases). This CDR3 is 16 amino acids long. Germline values: CDR1 SGHDT, CDR2 YYEEEE. V lost 0 bases and J 6 bases, leaving 18 bases between the germline ends. The CDR3 loop reads CASSLGGRVGSKTQYF. As DNA, the CDR3 is TGTGCCAGCAGCTTGGGCGGCAGGGTCGGGAGCAAGACCCAGTACTTC. The full variable domain, with the rest looked up from reference TRBV5-6 and TRBJ2-5, is DAGVTQSPTHLIKTRGQQVTLRCSPKSGHDTVSWYQQALGQGPQFIFQYYEEEERQRGNFPDRFSGHQFPNYSSELNVNALLLGDSALYLCASSLGGRVGSKTQYFGPGTRLLVL.

The gene calls are TRBV2 and TRBJ2-7; a possible D gene is TRBD1 (9 bases). The CDR3 is 17 residues long. Germline V lookup: CDR1 SNHLY, CDR2 FYNNEI. Trimming took off 2 bases at V and 2 bases at J, with 19 bases between the two ends. The CDR3 coding sequence is TGTGCCAGCAGTGAAACCCGGGGGGGACAGGGTACCTACGAGCAGTACTTC. It yields the protein CASSETRGGQGTYEQYF.

V usage is TRBV28 and J usage is TRBJ2-1, with 9 bases lining up with TRBD2. Trimming at V came to 3 bases and at J to 1 base, leaving 13 bases not matched to a gene. Germline loops: CDR1 MDHEN, CDR2 SYDVKM. The CDR3 length is 19 residues. CDR3 amino acids: CASSFIAGEVIQSYNEQFF. CDR3 bases: TGTGCCAGCAGTTTTATAGCGGGAGAAGTGATTCAGTCCTACAATGAGCAGTTCTTC. The full variable domain, rest sourced from reference TRBV28 and TRBJ2-1, is DVKVTQSSRYLVKRTGEKVFLECVQDMDHENMFWYRQDPGLGLRLIYFSYDVKMKEKGDIPEGYSVSREKKERFSLILESASTNQTSMYLCASSFIAGEVIQSYNEQFFGPGTRLTVL.

This clone was recorded a few times. The CDR3 DNA sequence: TGTGCCAGCAGTGCCCAACTAGCGGGATACAACACCGGGGAGCTGTTTTTT. Translating gives CASSAQLAGYNTGELFF. V gene TRBV6-1 combines with J gene TRBJ2-2; 10 nucleotides align to TRBD2. The CDR3 sequence is 17 residues long. The V segment lost 4 bases and the J segment 2 bases; nucleotides outside the gene matches: 7. Germline CDR1 reads MNHNS; CDR2 reads SASEGT.

In this sample, this clone turned up a few times. The rearrangement joins TRBV15 to TRBJ2-1; a weak D match, TRBD1 (6 bases). V lost 0 bases and J 4 bases, leaving 13 bases between the germline ends. The CDR3 contains 16 residues. CDR1 is LNHNV and CDR2 is YYDKDF in the germline V gene (reference sequence). This CDR3 is CATSRDRGFIYNEQFF. Here the CDR3 DNA reads TGTGCCACCAGCAGAGACAGGGGCTTCATATACAATGAGCAGTTCTTC.

This clone appeared a few times. V and J are TRBV4-3 and TRBJ2-3; possibly TRBD1 for D (5 bases). Trimming took off 1 base at V and 2 bases at J, with 13 bases between the two ends. This CDR3 has 16 amino acids. Germline V gene sequence: CDR1 LGHNA, CDR2 YSLEER. This CDR3 is CASSQAGPGSTDTQYF. CDR3 coding DNA: TGCGCCAGCAGCCAAGCCGGCCCAGGGTCCACAGATACGCAGTATTTT.

This chain links TRBV5-1 with TRBJ2-2, with D unclear. Germline-derived CDR1 and CDR2 are SGHRS and YFSETQ. The length of the CDR3 is 13 residues. V dropped 4 bases and J dropped 5 bases, with 9 bases sitting between them. The CDR3 sequence: CASSPLQTGELFF. The CDR3 DNA reads as TGCGCCAGCAGCCCTTTGCAGACCGGGGAGCTGTTTTTT.

The rearrangement links TRBV6-5 to TRBJ1-2, with TRBD1 matching over 10 bases. This CDR3 is built from 15 residues. Germline V gives CDR1 MNHEY, CDR2 SVGAGI. With 6 bases clipped from V and 4 bases from J, the junction kept 8 bases outside the gene matches. CDR3 DNA sequence: TGTGCCAGCAGGATGACAGGGGGCAGTTTCTATGGCTACACCTTC. As protein: CASRMTGGSFYGYTF.

V usage is TRBV16 and J usage is TRBJ1-1, with 9 bases identical to TRBD1. The CDR3 is 17 residues long. CDR1 is KGHSY, CDR2 FQNENV, per germline. Trimming at V came to 0 bases and at J to 4 bases, leaving 9 bases not matched to a gene. CDR3 in amino acids: CASSQSRDRVVGTEAFF. CDR3 bases: TGTGCCAGCAGCCAATCTCGGGACAGGGTAGTGGGCACTGAAGCTTTCTTT.

The rearrangement uses TRBV28 and TRBJ2-1; no clear D gene. CDR1 is MDHEN, CDR2 SYDVKM, per germline. V was shortened by 2 bases and J by 3 bases, with 5 bases between the two germline ends. The CDR3 contains 13 residues. CDR3 in DNA: TGTGCCAGCAGTTTACGGTTCTACAATGAGCAGTTCTTC. Amino acids: CASSLRFYNEQFF.

This clone has only one observation. V gene TRBV2 combines with J gene TRBJ2-3; 14 bases are shared with TRBD2. The length of the CDR3 is 17 residues. V shed 5 bases and J 3 bases; nucleotides not matched to a gene: 7. Germline V gives CDR1 SNHLY, CDR2 FYNNEI. Here the CDR3 DNA reads TGTGCCAGCAGTCCCGGGACTAGCGGGAGTCGGACAGATACGCAGTATTTT. Protein product: CASSPGTSGSRTDTQYF.

This clone came up once. The chain carries TRBV5-5 and TRBJ2-7; unclear D gene. From germline, CDR1 is SGHKS and CDR2 YYEKEE (reference sequence). The V gene lost 3 bases and the J gene lost 3 bases, with 10 bases spanning the gap. This CDR3 contains 13 residues. As DNA, the CDR3 is TGTGCCAGCAGCTCTCTTTTTTTCTACGAGCAGTACTTC. Translated: CASSSLFFYEQYF. Combining the CDR3 with reference TRBV5-5 and TRBJ2-7 gives the whole variable domain DAGVTQSPTHLIKTRGQQVTLRCSPISGHKSVSWYQQVLGQGPQFIFQYYEKEERGRGNFPDRFSARQFPNYSSELNVNALLLGDSALYLCASSSLFFYEQYFGPGTRLTVT.

The chain carries TRBV5-8 and TRBJ2-3; a possible D gene is TRBD2 (6 bases). This CDR3 region has 14 residues. Germline lookup yields CDR1 SGHTS and CDR2 YDEGEE. Trimming cost V 4 bases and J 8 bases, with 17 bases left between them. CDR3 protein: CASSTGLRRGTQYF. For the CDR3, the DNA is TGTGCCAGCAGCACCGGACTACGTCGTGGTACGCAGTATTTT.

The chain links TRBV27 to TRBJ2-5, with D uncertain. V was pared by 2 bases and J by 5 bases, with 15 bases between. Germline assignment: CDR1 MNHEY and CDR2 SMNVEV (reference sequence). The CDR3 sequence is 15 residues long. CDR3 sequence: CASSLRRAEWETQYF. The CDR3 nucleotides are TGTGCCAGCAGTTTACGCCGAGCTGAGTGGGAGACCCAGTACTTC.

The chain couples TRBV9 to TRBJ2-3, with 7 bases matching TRBD2. The germline V gene has CDR1 SGDLS and CDR2 YYNGEE. The V and J ends lost 2 bases and 2 bases, in that order; junction bases with no gene match: 2. The CDR3 is made up of 14 amino acids. In DNA, the CDR3 is TGTGCCAGCAGCGTGGGGGGGAACACAGATACGCAGTATTTT. Residues: CASSVGGNTDTQYF.